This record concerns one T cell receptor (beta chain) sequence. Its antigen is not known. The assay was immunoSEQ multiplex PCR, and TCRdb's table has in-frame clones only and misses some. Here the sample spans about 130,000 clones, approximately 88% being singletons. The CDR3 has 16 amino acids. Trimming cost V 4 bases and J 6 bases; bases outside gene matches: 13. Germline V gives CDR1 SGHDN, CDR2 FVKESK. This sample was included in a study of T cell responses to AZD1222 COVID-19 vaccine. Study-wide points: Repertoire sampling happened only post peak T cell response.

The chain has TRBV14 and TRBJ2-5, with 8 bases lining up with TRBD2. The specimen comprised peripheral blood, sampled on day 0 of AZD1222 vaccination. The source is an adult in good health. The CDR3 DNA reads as TGTGCCAGCAGCCTGCGCGTGGCTAGCGGGCCCCAGACCCAGTACTTC. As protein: CASSLRVASGPQTQYF. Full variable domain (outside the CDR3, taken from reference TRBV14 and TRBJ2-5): EAGVTQFPSHSVIEKGQTVTLRCDPISGHDNLYWYRRVMGKEIKFLLHFVKESKQDESGMPNNRFLAERTGGTYSTLKVQPAELEDSGVYFCASSLRVASGPQTQYFGPGTRLLVL.